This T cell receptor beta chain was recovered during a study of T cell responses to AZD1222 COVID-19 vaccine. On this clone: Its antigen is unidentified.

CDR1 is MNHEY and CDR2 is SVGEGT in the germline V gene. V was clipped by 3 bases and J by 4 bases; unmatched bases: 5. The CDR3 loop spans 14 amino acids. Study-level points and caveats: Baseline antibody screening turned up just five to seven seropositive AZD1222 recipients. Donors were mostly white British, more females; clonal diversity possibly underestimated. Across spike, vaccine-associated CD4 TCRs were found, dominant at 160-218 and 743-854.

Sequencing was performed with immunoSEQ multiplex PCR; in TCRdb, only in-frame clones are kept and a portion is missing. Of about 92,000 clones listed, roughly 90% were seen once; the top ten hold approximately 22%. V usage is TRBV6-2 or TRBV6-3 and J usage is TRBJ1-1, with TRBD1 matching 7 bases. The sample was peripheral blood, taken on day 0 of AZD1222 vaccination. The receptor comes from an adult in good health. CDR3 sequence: CASSYQNRGTEAFF. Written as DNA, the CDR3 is TGTGCCAGCAGTTATCAGAACAGGGGCACTGAAGCTTTCTTT.